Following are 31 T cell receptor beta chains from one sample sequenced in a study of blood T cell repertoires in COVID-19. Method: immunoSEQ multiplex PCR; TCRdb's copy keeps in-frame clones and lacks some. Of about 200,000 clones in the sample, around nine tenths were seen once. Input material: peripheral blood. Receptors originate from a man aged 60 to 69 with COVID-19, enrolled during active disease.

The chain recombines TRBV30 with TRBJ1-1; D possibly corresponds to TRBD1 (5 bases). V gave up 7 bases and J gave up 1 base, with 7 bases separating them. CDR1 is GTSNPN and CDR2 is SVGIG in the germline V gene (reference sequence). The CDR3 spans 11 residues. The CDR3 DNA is TGTGCCTTGCAGGGGAACACTGAAGCTTTCTTT. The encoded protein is CALQGNTEAFF.

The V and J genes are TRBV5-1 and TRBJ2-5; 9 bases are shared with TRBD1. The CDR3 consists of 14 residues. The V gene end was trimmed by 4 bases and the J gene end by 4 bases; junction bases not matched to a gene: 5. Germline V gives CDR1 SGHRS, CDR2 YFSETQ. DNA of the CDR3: TGCGCCAGCAGCAATAGACAGGGGGGAGAGACCCAGTACTTC. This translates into CASSNRQGGETQYF. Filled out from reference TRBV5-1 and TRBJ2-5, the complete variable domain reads KAGVTQTPRYLIKTRGQQVTLSCSPISGHRSVSWYQQTPGQGLQFLFEYFSETQRNKGNFPGRFSGRQFSNSRSEMNVSTLELGDSALYLCASSNRQGGETQYFGPGTRLLVL.

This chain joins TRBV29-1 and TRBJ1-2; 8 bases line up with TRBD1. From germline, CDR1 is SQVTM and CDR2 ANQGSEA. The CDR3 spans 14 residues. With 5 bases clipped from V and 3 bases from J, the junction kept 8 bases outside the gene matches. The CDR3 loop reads CSVSPGGYDYGYTF. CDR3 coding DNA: TGCAGCGTTTCCCCAGGGGGCTATGACTATGGCTACACCTTC.

This CDR3 is CASSYSNQKSTDTQYF. The DNA of the CDR3 is TGTGCCAGCAGTTACTCGAACCAGAAAAGCACAGATACGCAGTATTTT. The rearrangement uses TRBV6-5 and TRBJ2-3; D not resolved. This CDR3 is built from 16 residues. Trimming stripped 0 bases from V and 0 bases from J, with 10 bases between. Per the germline V gene, CDR1 is MNHEY and CDR2 is SVGAGI.

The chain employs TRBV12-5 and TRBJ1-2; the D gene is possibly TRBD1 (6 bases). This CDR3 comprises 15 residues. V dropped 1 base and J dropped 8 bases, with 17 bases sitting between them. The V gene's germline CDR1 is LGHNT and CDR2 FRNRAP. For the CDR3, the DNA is TGTGCTAGTGGTTTGGGGACAGAGAGGGGTCTCGGCTACACCTTC. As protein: CASGLGTERGLGYTF.

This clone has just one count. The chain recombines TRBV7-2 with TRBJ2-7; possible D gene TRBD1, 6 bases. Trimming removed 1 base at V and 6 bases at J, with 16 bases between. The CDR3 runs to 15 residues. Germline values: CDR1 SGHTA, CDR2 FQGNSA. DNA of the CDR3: TGTGCCAGCAGCTTAGTACCAGGGGTAGCCTCCGAGCAGTACTTC. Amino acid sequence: CASSLVPGVASEQYF.

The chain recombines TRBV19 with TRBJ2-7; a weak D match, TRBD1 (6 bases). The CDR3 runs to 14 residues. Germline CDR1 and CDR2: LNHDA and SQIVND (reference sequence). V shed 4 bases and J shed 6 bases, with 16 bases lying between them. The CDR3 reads CASSTSGTSSEQYF. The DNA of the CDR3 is TGTGCCAGTAGTACATCCGGGACAAGTAGCGAGCAGTACTTC.

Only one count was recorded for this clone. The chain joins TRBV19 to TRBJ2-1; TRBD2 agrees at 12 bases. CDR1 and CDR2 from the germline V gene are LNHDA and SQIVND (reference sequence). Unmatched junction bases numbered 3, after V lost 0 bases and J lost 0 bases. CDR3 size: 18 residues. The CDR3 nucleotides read TGTGCCAGTAGTATAGAATTACTAGCGGGAGGCTCCTACAATGAGCAGTTCTTC. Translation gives CASSIELLAGGSYNEQFF. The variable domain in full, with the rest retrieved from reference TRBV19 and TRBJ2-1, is DGGITQSPKYLFRKEGQNVTLSCEQNLNHDAMYWYRQDPGQGLRLIYYSQIVNDFQKGDIAEGYSVSREKKESFPLTVTSAQKNPTAFYLCASSIELLAGGSYNEQFFGPGTRLTVL.

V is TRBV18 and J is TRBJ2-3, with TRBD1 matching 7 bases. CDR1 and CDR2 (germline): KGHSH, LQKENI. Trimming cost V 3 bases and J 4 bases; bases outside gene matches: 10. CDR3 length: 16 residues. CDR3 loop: CASSPWDSPGSDTQYF. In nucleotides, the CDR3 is TGTGCCAGCTCACCTTGGGACAGCCCTGGGTCAGATACGCAGTATTTT.

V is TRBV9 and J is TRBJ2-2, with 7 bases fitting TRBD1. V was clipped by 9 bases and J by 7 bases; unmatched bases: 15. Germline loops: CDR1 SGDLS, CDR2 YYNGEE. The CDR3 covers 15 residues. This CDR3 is CATTSTDRKNGELFF. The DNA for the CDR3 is TGTGCCACGACCTCAACGGACAGGAAAAACGGGGAGCTGTTTTTT.

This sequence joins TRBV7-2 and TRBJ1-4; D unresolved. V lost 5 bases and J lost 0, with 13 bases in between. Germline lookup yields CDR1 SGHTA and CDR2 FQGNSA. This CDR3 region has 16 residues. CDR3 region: CASSPRGSTTNEKLFF. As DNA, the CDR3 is TGTGCCAGCAGCCCCCGCGGGTCCACAACTAATGAAAAACTGTTTTTT.

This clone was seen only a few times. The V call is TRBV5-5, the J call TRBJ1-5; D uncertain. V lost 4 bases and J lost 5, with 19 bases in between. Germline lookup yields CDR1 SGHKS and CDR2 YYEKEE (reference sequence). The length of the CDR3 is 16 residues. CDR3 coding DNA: TGTGCCAGCAGCCCAAAGGGAGATAGCGGCCATCAGCCCCAGCATTTT. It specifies CASSPKGDSGHQPQHF.

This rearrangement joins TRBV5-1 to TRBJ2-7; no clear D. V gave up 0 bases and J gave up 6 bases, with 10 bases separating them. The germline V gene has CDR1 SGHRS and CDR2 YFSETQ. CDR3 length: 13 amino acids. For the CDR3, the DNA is TGCGCCAGCAGCTTGGGTTTCCGGGTCGAGCAGTACTTC. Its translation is CASSLGFRVEQYF.

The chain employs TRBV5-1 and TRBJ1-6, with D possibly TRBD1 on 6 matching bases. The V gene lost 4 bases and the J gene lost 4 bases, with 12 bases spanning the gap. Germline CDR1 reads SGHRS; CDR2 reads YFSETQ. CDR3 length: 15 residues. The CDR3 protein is CASSAGQNYNSPLHF. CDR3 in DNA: TGCGCCAGCAGCGCCGGACAGAATTATAATTCACCCCTCCACTTT.

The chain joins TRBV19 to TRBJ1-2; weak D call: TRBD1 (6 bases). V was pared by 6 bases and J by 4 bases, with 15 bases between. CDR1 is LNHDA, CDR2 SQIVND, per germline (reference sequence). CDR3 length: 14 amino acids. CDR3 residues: CASSRGFGPYGYTF. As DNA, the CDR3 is TGTGCCAGTAGCAGGGGATTTGGCCCCTATGGCTACACCTTC.

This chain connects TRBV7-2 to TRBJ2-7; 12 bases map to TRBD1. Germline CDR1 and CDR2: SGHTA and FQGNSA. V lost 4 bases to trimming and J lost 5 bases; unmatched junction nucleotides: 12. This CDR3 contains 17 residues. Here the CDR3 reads CASSSALPGQGAHEQYF. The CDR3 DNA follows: TGTGCCAGCAGCTCCGCCCTTCCGGGACAGGGGGCCCACGAGCAGTACTTC.

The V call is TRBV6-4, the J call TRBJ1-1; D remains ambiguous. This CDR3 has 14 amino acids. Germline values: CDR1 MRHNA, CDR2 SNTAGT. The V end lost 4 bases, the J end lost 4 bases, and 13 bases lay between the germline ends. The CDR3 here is CASSVQAGGTEAFF. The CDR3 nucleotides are TGTGCCAGCAGTGTTCAGGCGGGAGGCACTGAAGCTTTCTTT.

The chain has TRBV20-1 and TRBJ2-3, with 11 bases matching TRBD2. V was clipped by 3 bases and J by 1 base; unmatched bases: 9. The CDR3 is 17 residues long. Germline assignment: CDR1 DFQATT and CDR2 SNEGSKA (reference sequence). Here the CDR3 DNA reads TGCAGTGCTAGTGTCGGGGGACTAGCGGAGGGCACAGATACGCAGTATTTT. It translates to CSASVGGLAEGTDTQYF.

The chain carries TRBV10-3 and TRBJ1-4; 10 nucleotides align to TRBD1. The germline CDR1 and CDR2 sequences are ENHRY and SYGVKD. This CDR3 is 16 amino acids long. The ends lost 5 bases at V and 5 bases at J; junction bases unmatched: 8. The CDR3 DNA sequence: TGTGCCATCAGTTTTAGACAGGGGGCGTCGAATGAAAAACTGTTTTTT. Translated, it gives CAISFRQGASNEKLFF.

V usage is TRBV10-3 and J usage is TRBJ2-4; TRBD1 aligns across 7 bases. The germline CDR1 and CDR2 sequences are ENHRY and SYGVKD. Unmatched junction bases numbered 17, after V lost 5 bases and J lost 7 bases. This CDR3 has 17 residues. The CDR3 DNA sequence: TGTGCCATCAGTCCAGACAGGGACGGTATTACGGGGAACATTCAGTACTTC. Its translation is CAISPDRDGITGNIQYF.

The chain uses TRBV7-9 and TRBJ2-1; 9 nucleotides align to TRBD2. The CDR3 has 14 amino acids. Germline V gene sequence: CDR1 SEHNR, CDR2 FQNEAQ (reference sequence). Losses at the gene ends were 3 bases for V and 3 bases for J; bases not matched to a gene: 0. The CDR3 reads CASSFSGSYNEQFF. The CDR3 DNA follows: TGTGCCAGCAGCTTTAGCGGGAGCTACAATGAGCAGTTCTTC.

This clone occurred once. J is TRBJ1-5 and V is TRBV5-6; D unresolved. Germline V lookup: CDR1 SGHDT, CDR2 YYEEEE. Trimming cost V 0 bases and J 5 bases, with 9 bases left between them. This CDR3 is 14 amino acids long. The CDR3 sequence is CASSLGLSDQPQHF. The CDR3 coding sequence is TGTGCCAGCAGCTTGGGGTTGTCGGATCAGCCCCAGCATTTT. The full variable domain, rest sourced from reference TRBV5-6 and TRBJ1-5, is DAGVTQSPTHLIKTRGQQVTLRCSPKSGHDTVSWYQQALGQGPQFIFQYYEEEERQRGNFPDRFSGHQFPNYSSELNVNALLLGDSALYLCASSLGLSDQPQHFGDGTRLSIL.

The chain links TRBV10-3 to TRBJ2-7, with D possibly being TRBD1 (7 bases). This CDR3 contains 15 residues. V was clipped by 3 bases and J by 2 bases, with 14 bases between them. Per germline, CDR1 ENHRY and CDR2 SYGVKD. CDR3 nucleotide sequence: TGTGCCATCAGTGATCCAGGGGGGCGAACCTACGAGCAGTACTTC. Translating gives CAISDPGGRTYEQYF.

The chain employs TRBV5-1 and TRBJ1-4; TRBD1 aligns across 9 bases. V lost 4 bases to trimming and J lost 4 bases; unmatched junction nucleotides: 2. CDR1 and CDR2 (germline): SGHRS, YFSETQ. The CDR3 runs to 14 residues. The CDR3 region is CASSPTGGNEKLFF. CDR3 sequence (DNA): TGCGCCAGCAGCCCGACAGGGGGTAATGAAAAACTGTTTTTT.

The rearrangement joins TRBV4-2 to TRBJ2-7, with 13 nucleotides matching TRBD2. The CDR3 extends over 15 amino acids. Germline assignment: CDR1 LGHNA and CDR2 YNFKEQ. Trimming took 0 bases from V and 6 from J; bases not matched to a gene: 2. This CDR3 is CASSQERLAGGEQYF. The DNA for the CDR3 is TGTGCCAGCAGCCAAGAACGACTAGCGGGAGGCGAGCAGTACTTC.

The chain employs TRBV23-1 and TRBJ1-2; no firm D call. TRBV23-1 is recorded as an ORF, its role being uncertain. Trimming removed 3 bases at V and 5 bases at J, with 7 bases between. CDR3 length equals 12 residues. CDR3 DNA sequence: TGCGCCAGCAGTCATGCGGGGTATGGCTACACCTTC. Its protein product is CASSHAGYGYTF.

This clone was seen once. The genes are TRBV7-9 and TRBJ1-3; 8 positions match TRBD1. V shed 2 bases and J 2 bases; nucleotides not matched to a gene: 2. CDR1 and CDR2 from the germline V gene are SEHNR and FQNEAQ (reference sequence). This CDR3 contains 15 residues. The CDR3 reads CASSLLQGAGNTIYF. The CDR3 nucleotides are TGTGCCAGCAGCTTATTACAGGGGGCTGGAAACACCATATATTTT.

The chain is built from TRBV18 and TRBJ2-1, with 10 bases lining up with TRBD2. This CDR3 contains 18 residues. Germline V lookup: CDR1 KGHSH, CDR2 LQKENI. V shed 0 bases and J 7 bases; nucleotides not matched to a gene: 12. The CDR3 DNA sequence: TGTGCCAGCTCACCACCGGGGGTAGCGGGAGGTCCGTTAAATGAGCAGTTCTTC. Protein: CASSPPGVAGGPLNEQFF.

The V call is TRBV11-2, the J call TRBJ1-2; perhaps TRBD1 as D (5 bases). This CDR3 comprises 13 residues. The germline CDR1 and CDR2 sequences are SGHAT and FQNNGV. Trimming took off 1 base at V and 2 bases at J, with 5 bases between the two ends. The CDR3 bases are TGTGCCAGCAGCTTAGGACAGAACTATGGCTACACCTTC. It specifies CASSLGQNYGYTF.

CDR3 coding DNA: TGTGCCAGCAGCGTTAAGCTCGGGACTAGCGGTCTATACGAGCAGTACTTC. Translating gives CASSVKLGTSGLYEQYF. The chain couples TRBV7-2 to TRBJ2-7, with 11 bases fitting TRBD2. The V segment lost 5 bases and the J segment 4 bases; nucleotides outside the gene matches: 13. The CDR3 is 17 amino acids. Germline V gene data show CDR1 as SGHTA and CDR2 as FQGNSA.

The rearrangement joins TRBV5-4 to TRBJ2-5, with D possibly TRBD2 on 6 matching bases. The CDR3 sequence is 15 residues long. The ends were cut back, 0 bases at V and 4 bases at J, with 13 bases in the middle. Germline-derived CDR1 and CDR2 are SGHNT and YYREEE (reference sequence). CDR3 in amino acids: CASSLGGDQIETQYF. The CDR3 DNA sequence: TGTGCCAGCAGCTTGGGGGGGGACCAGATAGAGACCCAGTACTTC.